What follows are 28 T cell receptor beta chains derived from one specimen sequenced in a study of Ad26.COV2.S vaccination and SARS-CoV-2 variants. Produced via immunoSEQ multiplex PCR; TCRdb's table is partial and in-frame only. The repertoire holds fewer than 400,000 clones, roughly 84% seen once, with more than 1.5% in the top ten. Documented treatment: about 20 received Ad26.COV2.S at low or high dose, single or two shots; about 5 received placebo; per-sample allocation not given. The study sampled participants on day 63 after the first vaccine or placebo injection. Here the sequenced sample was peripheral blood, taken in a trial of Ad26.COV2.S vaccine versus placebo. The receptors come from a person between 18 and 59 years old who received the Ad26.COV2.S COVID-19 vaccine or a placebo.

The chain links TRBV10-3 to TRBJ1-1; D not certain. Looked up from germline, CDR1 is ENHRY and CDR2 is SYGVKD. CDR3 size: 15 residues. V lost 6 bases and J 4 bases, leaving 18 bases between the germline ends. CDR3 coding DNA: TGTGCCATCAGCGTCTCTACTCGTGACTCCACTGAAGCTTTCTTT. It specifies CAISVSTRDSTEAFF.

The chain employs TRBV6-5 and TRBJ1-3, with D hard to call. CDR1 is MNHEY and CDR2 is SVGAGI in the germline V gene. This CDR3 spans 13 amino acids. Trimming removed 6 bases from V and 0 bases from J, with 6 bases in between. CDR3 amino acids: CASRPNSGNTIYF. CDR3 nucleotide sequence: TGTGCCAGCAGACCAAACTCTGGAAACACCATATATTTT.

The CDR3 DNA is TGTGCCAGCAGCACGTACAGGGTGATTTACAATGAGCAGTTCTTC. It codes for CASSTYRVIYNEQFF. The chain links TRBV7-2 to TRBJ2-1; D is possibly TRBD1 (6 bases). Trimming left V 5 bases short and J 4 bases short, with 15 bases between. Germline CDR1 SGHTA, CDR2 FQGNSA. The CDR3 sequence is 15 residues long.

CDR3 in amino acids: CASSPRPNRGVVHTQYF. CDR3 DNA: TGTGCCAGCAGTCCCCGTCCCAACCGGGGGGTTGTACATACGCAGTATTTT. The rearrangement joins TRBV27 to TRBJ2-3; 7 nucleotides line up with TRBD2. The CDR3 is 17 residues long. The J segment lost 7 bases and the V segment lost 5 bases, leaving 18 bases of the junction unmatched. Germline assignment: CDR1 MNHEY and CDR2 SMNVEV (reference sequence).

The rearrangement links TRBV4-1 to TRBJ2-2; TRBD1 aligns across 9 bases. From germline, CDR1 is MGHRA and CDR2 YSYEKL. This CDR3 region has 14 residues. The V segment lost 6 bases and the J segment 6 bases; nucleotides outside the gene matches: 5. In DNA, the CDR3 is TGCGCCAGCAGACAGGGGGCGCGTGCCGGGGAGCTGTTTTTT. Translation gives CASRQGARAGELFF.

This clone was picked up one time. The V gene is TRBV2, the J gene TRBJ1-3, with TRBD1 as a possible D gene (5 bases). V was cut by 6 bases and J by 7 bases, with 16 bases left in between. CDR1 is SNHLY and CDR2 is FYNNEI in the germline V gene. This CDR3 is built from 14 residues. DNA for the CDR3: TGTGCCAGCAGCCCCGCCGGGGGTTTCAACACCATATATTTT. It yields the protein CASSPAGGFNTIYF. Full variable domain (outside the CDR3, taken from reference TRBV2 and TRBJ1-3): EPEVTQTPSHQVTQMGQEVILRCVPISNHLYFYWYRQILGQKVEFLVSFYNNEISEKSEIFDDQFSVERPDGSNFTLKIRSTKLEDSAMYFCASSPAGGFNTIYFGEGSWLTVV.

The chain carries TRBV27 and TRBJ1-2, with D perhaps matching TRBD1 (5 bases). The germline V and J ends were trimmed by 6 bases and 4 bases, with 21 bases remaining between them. CDR3 length: 16 amino acids. Germline lookup yields CDR1 MNHEY and CDR2 SMNVEV (reference sequence). CDR3 DNA: TGTGCCAGCAGCCCGCCCGGTATCCAGGGCCTCTATGGCTACACCTTC. It codes for CASSPPGIQGLYGYTF.

The J gene is TRBJ2-1, the V gene TRBV30, with a possible D match to TRBD1 (6 bases). The germline V gene has CDR1 GTSNPN and CDR2 SVGIG (reference sequence). CDR3 length: 16 amino acids. The V and J ends lost 2 bases and 0 bases respectively, with 14 bases between them. CDR3 sequence: CAWSLQGLSSYNEQFF. Here the CDR3 DNA reads TGTGCCTGGAGTCTACAGGGCTTGAGCTCCTACAATGAGCAGTTCTTC. Using reference TRBV30 and TRBJ2-1 for the parts outside the CDR3, the full variable domain is SQTIHQWPATLVQPVGSPLSLECTVEGTSNPNLYWYRQAAGRGLQLLFYSVGIGQISSEVPQNLSASRPQDRQFILSSKKLLLSDSGFYLCAWSLQGLSSYNEQFFGPGTRLTVL.

In this sample, this clone turned up once. Different DNA sequences within this sample yield the same CDR3. The CDR3 DNA reads as TGTGCCAGTAGTATCAGGGGAAACACTGAAGCTTTCTTT. This sequence encodes CASSIRGNTEAFF. The V and J genes are TRBV19 and TRBJ1-1; TRBD1 is a possible D gene (6 bases). V was clipped by 3 bases and J by 2 bases, with 7 bases between them. Germline values: CDR1 LNHDA, CDR2 SQIVND (reference sequence). The CDR3 loop spans 13 amino acids.

The chain recombines TRBV24-1 with TRBJ2-4; D is undetermined. This CDR3 comprises 21 residues. The germline V gene encodes CDR1 KGHDR and CDR2 SFDVKD. V dropped 0 bases and J dropped 0 bases, with 23 bases sitting between them. In DNA form, the CDR3 reads TGTGCCACCAGTGATTTGCGTCGGTTAGGGATCACCCCCCTAGCCAAAAACATTCAGTACTTC. Protein sequence: CATSDLRRLGITPLAKNIQYF.

The genes are TRBV6-6 and TRBJ1-1, with TRBD1 matching 10 bases. The junction had 11 bases not matched to a gene; V was cut back by 5 bases and J by 2 bases. The CDR3 length is 17 residues. CDR1 MNHNY and CDR2 SVGAGI come from the germline V gene (reference sequence). The DNA of the CDR3 is TGTGCCAGCAGTCCCTTCAGCCGGGACAGGGGAAACACTGAAGCTTTCTTT. Translation: CASSPFSRDRGNTEAFF.

V usage is TRBV5-1 and J usage is TRBJ2-7, with TRBD1 identical over 8 bases. This CDR3 has 13 residues. Germline V gene data show CDR1 as SGHRS and CDR2 as YFSETQ. The ends lost 2 bases at V and 3 bases at J; junction bases unmatched: 1. The CDR3 loop is CASSFDRGYEQYF. The CDR3 DNA reads as TGCGCCAGCAGCTTCGACAGGGGCTACGAGCAGTACTTC. Supplemented by reference TRBV5-1 and TRBJ2-7, the full variable domain reads KAGVTQTPRYLIKTRGQQVTLSCSPISGHRSVSWYQQTPGQGLQFLFEYFSETQRNKGNFPGRFSGRQFSNSRSEMNVSTLELGDSALYLCASSFDRGYEQYFGPGTRLTVT.

This clone was found once. This sequence joins TRBV5-8 and TRBJ1-5; 7 bases fit TRBD1. CDR1 and CDR2 (germline): SGHTS, YDEGEE. The CDR3 spans 14 residues. J lost 6 bases, V lost 4 bases, and 7 bases had no gene match. The CDR3 loop reads CASSRGRASQPQHF. CDR3 DNA: TGTGCCAGCAGCAGGGGGCGGGCATCTCAGCCCCAGCATTTT.

The chain uses TRBV30 and TRBJ2-1; D gene ambiguous. V dropped 0 bases and J dropped 7 bases, with 7 bases sitting between them. The CDR3 runs 12 residues. Germline V gene lookup returns CDR1 GTSNPN and CDR2 SVGIG (reference sequence). The CDR3 protein is CAWSVRLNEQFF. The CDR3 region has the DNA TGTGCCTGGAGTGTACGCTTAAATGAGCAGTTCTTC.

This chain's CDR3 is CASSSGQVTGRTTEAFF. The CDR3 coding sequence is TGTGCCAGCAGCTCGGGACAAGTGACAGGGCGAACCACTGAAGCTTTCTTT. The V and J genes are TRBV7-8 and TRBJ1-1, with TRBD1 identical over 7 bases. The CDR3 extends over 17 amino acids. Germline V CDR1 and CDR2: SGHVS, FQNEAQ. V shed 4 bases and J 4 bases; nucleotides not matched to a gene: 15.

The V gene is TRBV6-2 or TRBV6-3, the J gene TRBJ1-2; a possible D gene is TRBD1 (6 bases). The CDR3 spans 13 residues. V dropped 5 bases and J dropped 3 bases, with 10 bases sitting between them. Germline V gene lookup returns CDR1 MNHEY and CDR2 SVGEGT. CDR3 nucleotide sequence: TGTGCCAGCAGTGGACAGAACTACTATGGCTACACCTTC. Translating gives CASSGQNYYGYTF.

The chain is built from TRBV18 and TRBJ1-4; unclear D gene. CDR3 length equals 15 residues. Trimming stripped 4 bases from V and 0 bases from J, with 9 bases between. Looked up from germline, CDR1 is KGHSH and CDR2 is LQKENI. DNA for the CDR3: TGTGCCAGCTCACTGCAGCTTGCAACTAATGAAAAACTGTTTTTT. It yields the protein CASSLQLATNEKLFF.

Only one count was recorded for this clone. The rearrangement uses TRBV6-2 or TRBV6-3 and TRBJ1-2, with 7 bases matching TRBD1. In germline, CDR1 is MNHEY, CDR2 SVGEGT. The length of the CDR3 is 14 residues. V gave up 2 bases and J gave up 5 bases; unmatched junction bases: 5. CDR3 loop: CASSYVGQLYGYTF. The CDR3 region has the DNA TGTGCCAGCAGTTACGTGGGACAGCTTTATGGCTACACCTTC.

The V and J genes are TRBV2 and TRBJ2-7, with D possibly called TRBD1 or TRBD2 (7 bases each). Germline V gene sequence: CDR1 SNHLY, CDR2 FYNNEI. With 7 bases removed from V and 3 bases from J, the gap between germline ends came to 22 bases. The length of the CDR3 is 16 residues. The CDR3 sequence is CASTSTRARGGYEQYF. DNA of the CDR3: TGTGCCAGCACCTCGACAAGGGCCAGGGGGGGCTACGAGCAGTACTTC.

V is TRBV6-5 and J is TRBJ2-7; weak D call: TRBD2 (6 bases). There are 13 residues in the CDR3. Germline V CDR1 and CDR2: MNHEY, SVGAGI. The CDR3 DNA reads TGTGCAATCGAGAGGGACTTGGGCTACGAGCAGTACTTC. Translation: CAIERDLGYEQYF.

The chain links TRBV7-8 to TRBJ1-1; D not resolved. The V end lost 5 bases, the J end lost 1 base, and 11 bases lay between the germline ends. The CDR3 is 14 residues long. The germline V gene encodes CDR1 SGHVS and CDR2 FQNEAQ. DNA of the CDR3: TGTGCCAGCAGCCGAGAACGGGCGAACACTGAAGCTTTCTTT. Its protein product is CASSRERANTEAFF.

The chain uses TRBV21-1 and TRBJ2-1; the table's D call of TRBD1 was not tested on the DNA. TRBV21-1 is a pseudogene segment. The CDR3 is made up of 16 amino acids. In DNA, the CDR3 is TGTGCCAGCAGCAAAGAGTCGGGACAGGAGTCCAATGAGCAGTTCTTC. Translation gives CASSKESGQESNEQFF.

This clone appeared a few times. The rearrangement uses TRBV6-5 and TRBJ2-3, with D hard to call. This CDR3 has 11 amino acids. Germline lookup yields CDR1 MNHEY and CDR2 SVGAGI. V dropped 2 bases and J dropped 6 bases, with 3 bases sitting between them. The CDR3 DNA sequence: TGTGCCAGCAGTTACCGTGATACGCAGTATTTT. Translated, it gives CASSYRDTQYF.

This clone has more than one count but fewer than ten. The genes are TRBV5-4 and TRBJ1-2, with D possibly being TRBD1 (6 bases). This CDR3 has 15 amino acids. Between the trimmed V and J ends, which lost 4 bases and 1 base, there was a span of 14 bases. Per the germline V gene, CDR1 is SGHNT and CDR2 is YYREEE (reference sequence). CDR3 amino acids: CASSPRQDNNYGYTF. The CDR3 DNA follows: TGTGCCAGCAGCCCCCGACAGGACAATAACTATGGCTACACCTTC.

This clone occurred a few times. V gene TRBV9 combines with J gene TRBJ1-1, with 8 bases matching TRBD1. The CDR3 has 16 amino acids. In germline, CDR1 is SGDLS, CDR2 YYNGEE. V dropped 0 bases and J dropped 1; count of bases not matched to a gene: 5. The CDR3 reads CASSVAAGGRNTEAFF. CDR3 DNA: TGTGCCAGCAGCGTAGCGGCAGGGGGCCGGAACACTGAAGCTTTCTTT.

This chain joins TRBV7-6 and TRBJ2-3; D may be TRBD2 (5 bases). The CDR3 is 14 residues long. The germline gives CDR1 SGHVS, CDR2 FNYEAQ. The ends were cut back, 1 base at V and 6 bases at J, with 11 bases in the middle. The CDR3 sequence: CASSLVGSADTQYF. CDR3 nucleotide sequence: TGTGCCAGCAGCTTAGTAGGTAGCGCGGATACGCAGTATTTT.

This clone was found once. V and J are TRBV3-1 (or the pseudogene TRBV3-2) and TRBJ2-4; TRBD1 aligns across 8 bases. This CDR3 is 13 amino acids long. CDR1 LGHDT and CDR2 YNNKEL come from the germline V gene (reference sequence). The ends lost 4 bases at V and 7 bases at J; junction bases unmatched: 3. The DNA for the CDR3 is TGTGCCAGCAGCCTACAGGGGGTTAACATTCAGTACTTC. Translation gives CASSLQGVNIQYF.

The chain has TRBV7-9 and TRBJ1-2; D not certain. The germline CDR1 and CDR2 sequences are SEHNR and FQNEAQ (reference sequence). The CDR3 contains 14 residues. Trimming took off 1 base at V and 0 bases at J, with 6 bases between the two ends. DNA of the CDR3: TGTGCCAGCAGCTTAGAGGCTGCTAACTATGGCTACACCTTC. It translates to CASSLEAANYGYTF.